The 2 T cell receptor beta chains below were found in one sample sequenced in a study of low-dose radiotherapy and immunotherapy resistance in tumors. Time point reported: after trial treatment. Stated treatment: LDRT plus nivolumab, ipilimumab, low-dose cyclophosphamide and aspirin (RACIN trial). TRAV- and TRBV-specific primers, spanning alpha and beta chains, primed first-strand cDNA. The PCR that amplified TCRs ran for 20 to 25 cycles, relying on a constant-region primer and a V-primer adapter. MiXCR, run by TCRdb on the reads, gives a single entry per CDR3 protein. The profile shows more than 70,000 distinct CDR3 sequences, about 20% of them singletons. The sequenced sample was PBMCs, obtained after low-dose radiotherapy plus immunotherapy. The source of these receptors is a female donor with ovarian cancer.

This clonotype occurred many times. V and J are TRBV4-1 and TRBJ2-7; weak D call: TRBD2 (5 bases). In germline, CDR1 is MGHRA, CDR2 YSYEKL. V lost 5 bases and J lost 3, with 17 bases in between. This CDR3 is built from 15 residues. The DNA of the CDR3 is TGCGCCAGCAGCTCCCGGACTCGAACGGGCTACGAGCAGTACTTC. Translated, it gives CASSSRTRTGYEQYF.

The chain has TRBV5-1 and TRBJ2-7, with no clear D. The CDR3 has 14 residues. Trimming removed 0 bases from V and 1 base from J, with 8 bases in between. CDR1 is SGHRS and CDR2 is YFSETQ in the germline V gene. The CDR3 nucleotides read TGCGCCAGCAGCTTGGAAGGGATTTCCTACGAGCAGTACTTC. Its translation: CASSLEGISYEQYF. The entire variable domain, with the rest obtained from reference TRBV5-1 and TRBJ2-7, is as follows: KAGVTQTPRYLIKTRGQQVTLSCSPISGHRSVSWYQQTPGQGLQFLFEYFSETQRNKGNFPGRFSGRQFSNSRSEMNVSTLELGDSALYLCASSLEGISYEQYFGPGTRLTVT.